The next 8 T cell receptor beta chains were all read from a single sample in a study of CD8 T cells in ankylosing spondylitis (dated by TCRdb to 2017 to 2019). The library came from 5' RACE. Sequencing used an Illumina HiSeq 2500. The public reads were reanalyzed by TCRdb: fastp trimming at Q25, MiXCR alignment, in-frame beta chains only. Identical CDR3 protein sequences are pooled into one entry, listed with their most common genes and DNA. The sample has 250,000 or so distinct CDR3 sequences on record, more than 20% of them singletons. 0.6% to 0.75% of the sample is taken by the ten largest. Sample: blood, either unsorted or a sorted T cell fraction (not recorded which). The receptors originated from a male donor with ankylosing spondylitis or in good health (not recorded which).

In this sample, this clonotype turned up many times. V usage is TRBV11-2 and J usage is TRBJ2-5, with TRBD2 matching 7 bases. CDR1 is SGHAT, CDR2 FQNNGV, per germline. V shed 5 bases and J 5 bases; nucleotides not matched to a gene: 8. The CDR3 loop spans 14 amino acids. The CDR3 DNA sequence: TGTGCCAGCAGCAAGACTAGCAATGTCGAGACCCAGTACTTC. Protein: CASSKTSNVETQYF.

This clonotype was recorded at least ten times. The CDR3 region is CSATQDGLLGTEAFF. The CDR3 DNA is TGCAGTGCGACACAGGACGGCCTGCTGGGGACTGAAGCTTTCTTT. This sequence joins TRBV20-1 and TRBJ1-1; TRBD1 is a possible D gene (5 bases). The ends were cut back, 6 bases at V and 5 bases at J, with 22 bases in the middle. Germline lookup yields CDR1 DFQATT and CDR2 SNEGSKA (reference sequence). This CDR3 region has 15 residues.

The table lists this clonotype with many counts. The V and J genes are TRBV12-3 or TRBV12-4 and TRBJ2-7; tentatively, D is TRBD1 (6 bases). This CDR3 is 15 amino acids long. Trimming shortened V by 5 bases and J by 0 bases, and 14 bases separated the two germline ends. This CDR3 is CASSPTGTSSYEQYF. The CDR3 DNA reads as TGTGCCAGCAGTCCGACAGGTACGAGCTCCTACGAGCAGTACTTC.

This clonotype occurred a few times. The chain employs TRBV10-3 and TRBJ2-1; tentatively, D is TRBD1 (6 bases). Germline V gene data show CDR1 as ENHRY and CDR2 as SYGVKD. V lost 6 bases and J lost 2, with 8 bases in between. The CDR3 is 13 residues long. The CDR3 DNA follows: TGTGCCATCAGGACAGGAGCCTACAATGAGCAGTTCTTC. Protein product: CAIRTGAYNEQFF.

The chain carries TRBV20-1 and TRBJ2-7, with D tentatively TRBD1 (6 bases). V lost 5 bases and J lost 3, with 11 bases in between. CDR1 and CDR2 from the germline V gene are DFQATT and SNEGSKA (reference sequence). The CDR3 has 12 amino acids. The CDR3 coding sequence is TGCAGTGCTCCGGACAGTAACTACGAGCAGTACTTC. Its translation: CSAPDSNYEQYF.

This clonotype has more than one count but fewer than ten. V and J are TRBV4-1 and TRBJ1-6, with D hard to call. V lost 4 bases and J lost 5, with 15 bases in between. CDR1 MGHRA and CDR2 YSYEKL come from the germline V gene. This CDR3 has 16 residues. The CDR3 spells CASSPRKWEDNSPLHF. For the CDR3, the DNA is TGCGCCAGCAGCCCCCGAAAATGGGAAGATAATTCACCCCTCCACTTT.

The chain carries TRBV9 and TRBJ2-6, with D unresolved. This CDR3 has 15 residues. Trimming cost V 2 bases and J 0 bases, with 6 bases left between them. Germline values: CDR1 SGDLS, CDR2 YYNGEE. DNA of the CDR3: TGTGCCAGCAGCGTCGCAGGCTCTGGGGCCAACGTCCTGACTTTC. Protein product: CASSVAGSGANVLTF.

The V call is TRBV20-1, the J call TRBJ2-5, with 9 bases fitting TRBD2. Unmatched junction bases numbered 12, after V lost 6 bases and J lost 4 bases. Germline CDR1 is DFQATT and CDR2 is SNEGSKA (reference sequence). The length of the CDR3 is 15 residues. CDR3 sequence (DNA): TGCAGTGCCCATAAAACGGGACTAGCCGGAGAGACCCAGTACTTC. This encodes CSAHKTGLAGETQYF.